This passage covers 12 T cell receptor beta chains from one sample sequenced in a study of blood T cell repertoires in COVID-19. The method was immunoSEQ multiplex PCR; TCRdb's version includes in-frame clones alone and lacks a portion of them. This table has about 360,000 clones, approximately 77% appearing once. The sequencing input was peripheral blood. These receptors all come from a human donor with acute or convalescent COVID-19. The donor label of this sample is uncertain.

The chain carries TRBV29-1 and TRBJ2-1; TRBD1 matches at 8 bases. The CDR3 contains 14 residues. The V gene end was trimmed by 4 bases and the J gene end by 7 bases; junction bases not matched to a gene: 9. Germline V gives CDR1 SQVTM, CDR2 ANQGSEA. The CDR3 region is CSVVGQGRPNEQFF. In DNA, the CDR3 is TGCAGCGTTGTTGGACAGGGCCGACCGAATGAGCAGTTCTTC.

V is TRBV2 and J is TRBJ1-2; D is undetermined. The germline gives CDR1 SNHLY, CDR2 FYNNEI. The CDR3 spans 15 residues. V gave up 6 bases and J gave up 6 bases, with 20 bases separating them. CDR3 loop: CASSQAGGFVNGYTF. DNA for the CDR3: TGTGCCAGCAGCCAAGCGGGCGGTTTCGTGAATGGCTACACCTTC.

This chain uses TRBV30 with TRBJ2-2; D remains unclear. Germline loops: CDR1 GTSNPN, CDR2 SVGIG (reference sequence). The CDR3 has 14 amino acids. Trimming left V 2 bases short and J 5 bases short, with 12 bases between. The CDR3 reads CAWSSQLNTGELFF. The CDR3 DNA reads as TGTGCCTGGAGTTCCCAACTGAATACCGGGGAGCTGTTTTTT.

The CDR3 protein is CASSVAGTGRQPQHF. For the CDR3, the DNA is TGTGCCAGCAGTGTCGCCGGGACAGGGAGGCAGCCCCAGCATTTT. V gene TRBV28 combines with J gene TRBJ1-5; 9 bases are shared with TRBD1. There are 15 residues in the CDR3. V shed 5 bases and J 7 bases; nucleotides not matched to a gene: 9. Looked up from germline, CDR1 is MDHEN and CDR2 is SYDVKM.

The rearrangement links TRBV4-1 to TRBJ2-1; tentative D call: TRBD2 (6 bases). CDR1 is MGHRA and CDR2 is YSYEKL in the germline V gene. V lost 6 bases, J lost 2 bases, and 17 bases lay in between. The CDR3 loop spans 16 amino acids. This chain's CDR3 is CASRLGTRGAYNEQFF. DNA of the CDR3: TGCGCCAGCAGGCTCGGGACTCGAGGAGCCTACAATGAGCAGTTCTTC.

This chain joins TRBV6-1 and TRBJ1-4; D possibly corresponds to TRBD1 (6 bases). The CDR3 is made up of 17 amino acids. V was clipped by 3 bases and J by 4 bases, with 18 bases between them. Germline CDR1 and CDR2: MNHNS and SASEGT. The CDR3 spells CASSEPGHGQLNEKLFF. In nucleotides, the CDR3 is TGTGCCAGCAGTGAGCCTGGCCATGGACAGCTTAATGAAAAACTGTTTTTT.

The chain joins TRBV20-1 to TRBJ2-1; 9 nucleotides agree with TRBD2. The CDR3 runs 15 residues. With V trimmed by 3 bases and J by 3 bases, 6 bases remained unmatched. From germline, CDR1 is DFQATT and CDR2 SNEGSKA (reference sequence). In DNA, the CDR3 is TGCAGTGCTAGTAGGCGGGGGGGCTTCTACAATGAGCAGTTCTTC. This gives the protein CSASRRGGFYNEQFF.

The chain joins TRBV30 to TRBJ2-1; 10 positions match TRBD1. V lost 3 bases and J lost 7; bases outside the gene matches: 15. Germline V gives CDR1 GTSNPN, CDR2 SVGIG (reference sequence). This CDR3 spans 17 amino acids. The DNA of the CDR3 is TGTGCCTGGAGCACGACACACGGGACAGGGGTGGGGAATGAGCAGTTCTTC. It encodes CAWSTTHGTGVGNEQFF.

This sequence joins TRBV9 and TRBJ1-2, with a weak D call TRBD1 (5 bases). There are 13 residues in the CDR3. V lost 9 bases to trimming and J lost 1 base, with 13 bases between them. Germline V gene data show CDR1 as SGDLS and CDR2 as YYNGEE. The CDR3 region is CAILSQGNYGYTF. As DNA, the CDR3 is TGTGCCATCCTCTCCCAGGGTAACTATGGCTACACCTTC.

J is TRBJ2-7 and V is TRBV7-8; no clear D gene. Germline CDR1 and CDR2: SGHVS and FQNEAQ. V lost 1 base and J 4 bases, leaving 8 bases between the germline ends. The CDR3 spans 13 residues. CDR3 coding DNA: TGTGCCAGCAGCTTAGATTACACGTACGAGCAGTACTTC. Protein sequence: CASSLDYTYEQYF.

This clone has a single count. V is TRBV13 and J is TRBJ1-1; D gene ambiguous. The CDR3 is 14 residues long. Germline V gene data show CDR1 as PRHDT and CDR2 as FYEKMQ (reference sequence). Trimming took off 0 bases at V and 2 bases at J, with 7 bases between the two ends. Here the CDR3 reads CASSLGHSNTEAFF. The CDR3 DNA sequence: TGTGCCAGCAGCTTAGGTCACAGTAACACTGAAGCTTTCTTT.

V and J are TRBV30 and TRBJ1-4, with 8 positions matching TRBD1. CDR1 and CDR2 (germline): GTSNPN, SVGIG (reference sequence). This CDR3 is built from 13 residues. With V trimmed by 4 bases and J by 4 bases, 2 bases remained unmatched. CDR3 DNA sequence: TGTGCCTGGACCGGACAGGGTAATGAAAAACTGTTTTTT. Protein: CAWTGQGNEKLFF.